This TCR beta chain was profiled in a study of blood T cell repertoires in COVID-19. Study in general: There were acute and convalescent COVID-19 samples, and they came from the United States, Italy and Spain. PBMCs, B-cell-depleted T cells, or T cells were the source of the cDNA or gDNA that made up the material.

In the original processing: By means of reference gene primer amplification, nucleated cell counts were estimated. Assay used: immunoSEQ multiplex PCR; TCRdb lists only in-frame clones, some missing. The V and J calls and clone size were taken over from that table, and D and trimming were inferred from the DNA. The sample consists of 250,000 to 300,000 clones, 88% of them appearing once. This CDR3 has 13 amino acids. Germline V gene lookup returns CDR1 SGDLS and CDR2 YYNGEE. The V and J ends lost 0 bases and 2 bases respectively, with 5 bases between them. This clonotype originated in a woman under 40 who had recovered from COVID-19. The chain recombines TRBV9 with TRBJ2-5; D is perhaps TRBD1 (5 bases). Specimen: peripheral blood. CDR3 sequence reads: CASSVGQQETQYF. The CDR3 DNA is TGTGCCAGCAGCGTAGGACAGCAAGAGACCCAGTACTTC.